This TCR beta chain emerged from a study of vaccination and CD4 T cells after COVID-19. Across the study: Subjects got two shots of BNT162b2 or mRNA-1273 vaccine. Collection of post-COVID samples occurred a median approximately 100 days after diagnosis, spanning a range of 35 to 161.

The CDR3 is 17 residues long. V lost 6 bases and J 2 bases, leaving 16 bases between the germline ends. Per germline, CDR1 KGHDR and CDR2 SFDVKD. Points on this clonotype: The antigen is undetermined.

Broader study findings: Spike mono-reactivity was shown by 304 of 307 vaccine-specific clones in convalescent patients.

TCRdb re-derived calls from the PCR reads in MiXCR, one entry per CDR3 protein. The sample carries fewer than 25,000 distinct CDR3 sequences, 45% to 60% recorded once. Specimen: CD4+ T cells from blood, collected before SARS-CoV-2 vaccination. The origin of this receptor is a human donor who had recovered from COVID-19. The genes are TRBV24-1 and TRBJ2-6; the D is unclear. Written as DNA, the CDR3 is TGTGCCACCAGTAGCAAGGGCGGAACACCTGGGGCCAACGTCCTGACTTTC. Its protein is CATSSKGGTPGANVLTF.